Following are 27 T cell receptor beta chains from one sample sequenced in a study of blood T cell repertoires in COVID-19. TCRdb keeps only in-frame clones here, not all; method: immunoSEQ multiplex PCR. This table holds about 170,000 clones, about 80% found once. Sequencing input: peripheral blood. The receptors derive from a man between 65 and 85 years old with active or convalescent COVID-19.

The chain has TRBV6-6 and TRBJ1-2, with 8 bases that match TRBD1. Trimming took 4 bases from V and 4 from J; bases not matched to a gene: 11. The CDR3 loop spans 16 amino acids. Germline values: CDR1 MNHNY, CDR2 SVGAGI (reference sequence). The CDR3 bases are TGTGCCAGCAGTTTATACATCAGGGGGCCAGGCTATGGCTACACCTTC. Translation: CASSLYIRGPGYGYTF.

The chain has TRBV18 and TRBJ1-4; D remains unclear. The CDR3 contains 16 residues. Trimming pared 2 bases from V and 0 bases from J, leaving 10 bases between. In germline, CDR1 is KGHSH, CDR2 LQKENI. Here the CDR3 DNA reads TGTGCCAGCTCACCAGGGCTGCCCCCAACTAATGAAAAACTGTTTTTT. Its protein product is CASSPGLPPTNEKLFF.

The chain is built from TRBV19 and TRBJ1-2; D ambiguous. Germline CDR1 is LNHDA and CDR2 is SQIVND (reference sequence). The CDR3 totals 13 residues. Deletions cut 5 bases from V and 2 bases from J, with 9 bases between. CDR3 sequence reads: CASSLGGNYGYTF. In nucleotides, the CDR3 is TGTGCCAGTAGTTTGGGAGGGAACTATGGCTACACCTTC.

V and J are TRBV7-9 and TRBJ1-5; 9 nucleotides line up with TRBD1. J gave up 9 bases and V 5 bases, and 14 bases lay outside the gene matches. The CDR3 is made up of 16 amino acids. The germline CDR1 and CDR2 sequences are SEHNR and FQNEAQ (reference sequence). The CDR3 protein is CASSDSGTGMYRPQHF. The CDR3 DNA reads as TGTGCCAGCAGCGACTCCGGGACAGGGATGTATAGGCCCCAGCATTTT.

The chain carries TRBV18 and TRBJ2-2, with D possibly TRBD2 on 6 matching bases. The ends were cut back, 3 bases at V and 3 bases at J, with 11 bases in the middle. Germline assignment: CDR1 KGHSH and CDR2 LQKENI. The CDR3 is made up of 15 amino acids. The CDR3 coding sequence is TGTGCCAGCTCACCTCGGCGGGAACACACCGGGGAGCTGTTTTTT. The encoded protein is CASSPRREHTGELFF.

V usage is TRBV28 and J usage is TRBJ2-4, with a tentative D call TRBD2 (6 bases). With 3 bases removed from V and 6 bases from J, the gap between germline ends came to 12 bases. Germline V gene data show CDR1 as MDHEN and CDR2 as SYDVKM. The CDR3 has 14 amino acids. The CDR3 loop is CASSFRAEGNIQYF. The CDR3 DNA reads as TGTGCCAGCAGTTTCCGGGCGGAGGGAAACATTCAGTACTTC.

The V call is TRBV29-1, the J call TRBJ1-5; maybe TRBD1 (6 bases). The CDR3 runs 11 residues. The ends were cut back, 4 bases at V and 12 bases at J, with 13 bases in the middle. The germline CDR1 and CDR2 sequences are SQVTM and ANQGSEA. CDR3 nucleotide sequence: TGCAGCGTTGGCGGGGGGGGCATCCAGCATTTT. Translating gives CSVGGGGIQHF.

The chain employs TRBV19 and TRBJ2-2; unclear D gene. Germline V gene lookup returns CDR1 LNHDA and CDR2 SQIVND (reference sequence). V was trimmed by 3 bases and J by 2 bases, leaving 7 bases between them. CDR3 length: 14 residues. CDR3 amino acids: CASSIWQNTGELFF. Written as DNA, the CDR3 is TGTGCCAGTAGTATTTGGCAAAACACCGGGGAGCTGTTTTTT.

This clone was seen a single time. This chain connects TRBV12-3 or TRBV12-4 to TRBJ1-2, with unresolved D. Deletions cut 8 bases from V and 5 bases from J, with 9 bases between. There are 11 residues in the CDR3. CDR3 in amino acids: CASSQRYGYTF. CDR3 nucleotide sequence: TGTGCCAGCTCCCAGCGTTATGGCTACACCTTC.

The gene calls are TRBV3-1 (or the pseudogene TRBV3-2) and TRBJ2-5; tentatively, D is TRBD2 (6 bases). The V gene lost 5 bases and the J gene lost 5 bases, with 15 bases spanning the gap. The CDR3 consists of 14 residues. The germline V gene encodes CDR1 LGHDT and CDR2 YNNKEL (reference sequence). The CDR3 region has the DNA TGTGCCAGCAGCTCAAGAGGTGGAGGGGAGACCCAGTACTTC. Amino acid sequence: CASSSRGGGETQYF.

The J gene is TRBJ2-1, the V gene TRBV28; 8 bases align to TRBD1. Germline trimming cut 3 bases from V and 10 bases from J; bases unmatched to any gene: 8. There are 14 residues in the CDR3. Germline CDR1 MDHEN, CDR2 SYDVKM. The CDR3 nucleotides are TGTGCCAGCAGTTTGACAGGGGCGATGGGGGAGCAGTTCTTC. Its protein is CASSLTGAMGEQFF.

The CDR3 nucleotides are TGTGCCAGCAGCCGAGGACCCCAGAGGGCCTACGAGCAGTACTTC. Its translation is CASSRGPQRAYEQYF. This chain links TRBV27 with TRBJ2-7; D may be TRBD2 (5 bases). Germline CDR1 MNHEY, CDR2 SMNVEV (reference sequence). Between the trimmed V and J ends, which lost 6 bases and 2 bases, there was a span of 17 bases. The CDR3 sequence is 15 residues long.

The CDR3 protein is CASSYSKGMTRNEQFF. DNA for the CDR3: TGTGCCAGCAGTTACTCGAAGGGGATGACTAGGAATGAGCAGTTCTTC. This chain joins TRBV6-5 and TRBJ2-1, with TRBD2 as a possible D gene (6 bases). CDR1 and CDR2 from the germline V gene are MNHEY and SVGAGI. Trimming shortened V by 0 bases and J by 7 bases, and 16 bases separated the two germline ends. This CDR3 has 16 residues.

The V and J genes are TRBV6-5 and TRBJ1-4, with D hard to call. CDR3 length: 14 residues. Trimming cost V 2 bases and J 13 bases, with 17 bases left between them. The germline V gene encodes CDR1 MNHEY and CDR2 SVGAGI. The CDR3: CASSYRQVSSLLFF. Written as DNA, the CDR3 is TGTGCCAGCAGTTACCGGCAGGTTTCAAGTCTACTGTTTTTT.

This clone turned up a few times. J is TRBJ1-4 and V is TRBV7-9, with a tentative D call TRBD1 (6 bases). Germline V gene lookup returns CDR1 SEHNR and CDR2 FQNEAQ (reference sequence). With 3 bases removed from V and 8 bases from J, the gap between germline ends came to 13 bases. This CDR3 spans 14 amino acids. As DNA, the CDR3 is TGTGCCAGCAGCTTGCAGACAGGCAGGGAAAAACTGTTTTTT. The encoded protein is CASSLQTGREKLFF.

J is TRBJ1-2 and V is TRBV5-1, with unresolved D. The CDR3 runs to 15 residues. In germline, CDR1 is SGHRS, CDR2 YFSETQ. Trimming shortened V by 4 bases and J by 4 bases, and 17 bases separated the two germline ends. CDR3 amino acids: CASSMDGAPGYGYTF. CDR3 nucleotides: TGCGCCAGCAGCATGGACGGAGCGCCTGGCTATGGCTACACCTTC. The whole variable domain, remainder taken from reference TRBV5-1 and TRBJ1-2, is KAGVTQTPRYLIKTRGQQVTLSCSPISGHRSVSWYQQTPGQGLQFLFEYFSETQRNKGNFPGRFSGRQFSNSRSEMNVSTLELGDSALYLCASSMDGAPGYGYTFGSGTRLTVV.

The gene calls are TRBV5-8 and TRBJ2-2; D unresolved. CDR3 length: 15 residues. Between the trimmed V and J ends, which lost 0 bases and 1 base, there was a span of 7 bases. Per germline, CDR1 SGHTS and CDR2 YDEGEE. DNA of the CDR3: TGTGCCAGCAGCTTGGTCGTCGGGAACACCGGGGAGCTGTTTTTT. As protein: CASSLVVGNTGELFF.

The chain carries TRBV15 and TRBJ2-3, with D perhaps TRBD2 (6 bases). The CDR3 is made up of 17 amino acids. Germline CDR1 is LNHNV and CDR2 is YYDKDF (reference sequence). V lost 4 bases to trimming and J lost 3 bases, with 20 bases between them. The CDR3 DNA reads TGTGCCACCAGCACCCGTCGGGGGAGCGGGTGGACAGATACGCAGTATTTT. It yields the protein CATSTRRGSGWTDTQYF.

The chain recombines TRBV7-9 with TRBJ2-1; tentatively, D is TRBD1 (6 bases). Deletions cut 6 bases from V and 2 bases from J, with 14 bases between. Per the germline V gene, CDR1 is SEHNR and CDR2 is FQNEAQ (reference sequence). This CDR3 spans 15 amino acids. In nucleotides, the CDR3 is TGTGCCAGCAGTCCACAGGGTAGCCCCTACAATGAGCAGTTCTTC. The encoded protein is CASSPQGSPYNEQFF.

This chain uses TRBV15 with TRBJ2-5; the D gene is possibly TRBD2 (6 bases). V was pared by 2 bases and J by 5 bases, with 12 bases between. The CDR3 totals 14 residues. CDR1 and CDR2 (germline): LNHNV, YYDKDF (reference sequence). The DNA for the CDR3 is TGTGCCACCAGCAGACTAGCGATCACGGAGACCCAGTACTTC. It specifies CATSRLAITETQYF.

The chain joins TRBV27 to TRBJ2-1; TRBD1 is a possible D gene (6 bases). Germline V gene lookup returns CDR1 MNHEY and CDR2 SMNVEV (reference sequence). The ends were cut back, 0 bases at V and 2 bases at J, with 11 bases in the middle. The CDR3 totals 16 residues. This CDR3 reads CASSLSWQGPYNEQFF. CDR3 DNA sequence: TGTGCCAGCAGTTTATCGTGGCAGGGGCCCTACAATGAGCAGTTCTTC.

The rearrangement uses TRBV5-6 and TRBJ1-1; maybe TRBD1 (5 bases). This CDR3 spans 14 amino acids. The germline V gene has CDR1 SGHDT and CDR2 YYEEEE. Trimming cost V 4 bases and J 4 bases, with 14 bases left between them. CDR3 sequence (DNA): TGTGCCAGCAGCGCAAGATTGACAGTCACTGAAGCTTTCTTT. This encodes CASSARLTVTEAFF.

The rearrangement links TRBV9 to TRBJ2-2, with 7 bases that match TRBD1. Germline CDR1 reads SGDLS; CDR2 reads YYNGEE. The trim removed 4 bases at V and 7 bases at J, leaving 10 bases unmatched. CDR3 length: 15 amino acids. The CDR3 spells CASSPTTGLGGELFF. CDR3 sequence (DNA): TGTGCCAGCAGCCCGACGACAGGGTTAGGCGGGGAGCTGTTTTTT.

Regarding this clone: The junction and the germline gene differ at one end; a read error may be behind it. This chain links TRBV7-7 with TRBJ2-2, with D perhaps matching TRBD1 (6 bases). The germline gives CDR1 SSHAT, CDR2 FNYEAQ (reference sequence). The CDR3 sequence is 16 residues long. CDR3 in amino acids: CASSLGQGHATGELFF. CDR3 DNA: TGTGCTAGCAGCTTAGGCCAGGGGCACGCCACCGGGGAGCTGTTTTTT.

The rearrangement uses TRBV19 and TRBJ2-1, with 11 bases identical to TRBD2. CDR1 and CDR2 (germline): LNHDA, SQIVND (reference sequence). J lost 9 bases, V lost 5 bases, and 15 bases had no gene match. There are 17 residues in the CDR3. CDR3 bases: TGTGCCAGTAGTCCGGGACTAGCGGTGGCCGGGTGGGGTGAGCAGTTCTTC. It yields the protein CASSPGLAVAGWGEQFF. The full variable domain, in which reference TRBV19 and TRBJ2-1 provide the parts outside the CDR3, is DGGITQSPKYLFRKEGQNVTLSCEQNLNHDAMYWYRQDPGQGLRLIYYSQIVNDFQKGDIAEGYSVSREKKESFPLTVTSAQKNPTAFYLCASSPGLAVAGWGEQFFGPGTRLTVL.

This chain uses TRBV19 with TRBJ2-4, with D possibly TRBD1 on 5 matching bases. Trimming left V 5 bases short and J 7 bases short, with 15 bases between. CDR3 length: 14 amino acids. Germline V gene sequence: CDR1 LNHDA, CDR2 SQIVND (reference sequence). CDR3 sequence (DNA): TGTGCCAGTAGTCCGCCGTCAGGGTGGAACATTCAGTACTTC. Translation: CASSPPSGWNIQYF.

CDR3 sequence (DNA): TGTGCCACCAGTGATCCCATGGGAGGGGAGCAGTTCTTC. Protein product: CATSDPMGGEQFF. The rearrangement joins TRBV24-1 to TRBJ2-1, with 7 nucleotides matching TRBD2. This CDR3 contains 13 residues. The V gene end was trimmed by 3 bases and the J gene end by 10 bases; junction bases not matched to a gene: 5. Germline V lookup: CDR1 KGHDR, CDR2 SFDVKD.